This TCR beta chain was identified in a study of cytomegalovirus exposure and HLA in healthy donors. Study-wide results and caveats: Presence/absence analyses took donor sequencing depth as roughly uniform.

The CDR3 contains 16 residues. Germline CDR1 reads SGHRS; CDR2 reads YFSETQ. The V gene lost 1 base and the J gene lost 1 base, with 14 bases spanning the gap. The PCR was carried out with 60 Vbeta primers and 13 Jbeta primers. Clones were read by immunoSEQ multiplex PCR, and TCRdb kept only the in-frame ones, dropping some. The sample records about 160,000 clones, 84% being singletons. Note on this clone: The antigen remains undetermined.

The chain couples TRBV5-1 to TRBJ1-1; tentatively, D is TRBD1 (6 bases). Sequenced sample: PBMCs. The clonotype was recovered from a man aged 30 to 39 in good health and CMV-seronegative. The CDR3, as DNA: TGCGCCAGCAGCTTGAAAGGGGGGGCGTCGAACACTGAAGCTTTCTTT. This encodes CASSLKGGASNTEAFF.